The present entry profiles one T cell receptor beta chain with its context. The sample comes from a study of CD8+ T cells in alopecia areata. Whole-study context: Affected scalp percentage determined the severity score of treated patients.

Sequencing relied on a cDNA template that was reverse transcribed from extracted RNA. Sequenced by immunoSEQ multiplex PCR; TCRdb stores in-frame clones only, minus some. The sample records about 140,000 clones, approximately 85% being singletons. The CDR3 sequence is 15 residues long. The germline V gene has CDR1 MNHEY and CDR2 SVGAGI. V lost 6 bases, J lost 3 bases, and 15 bases lay in between. Treatment here: oral pan-JAK inhibitor, 5-10 mg twice daily. The study team obtained lesional scalp punch biopsies and peripheral blood from alopecia areata patients. The sample was CD8+ T cells sorted from blood, taken at week 4, from a patient treated with tofacitinib. This chain connects TRBV6-5 to TRBJ2-1, with D uncertain. This TCR was sampled from a human donor with alopecia areata. The CDR3 is CASRTAVSNYNEQFF. DNA for the CDR3: TGTGCCAGCAGAACCGCTGTGAGCAACTACAATGAGCAGTTCTTC.